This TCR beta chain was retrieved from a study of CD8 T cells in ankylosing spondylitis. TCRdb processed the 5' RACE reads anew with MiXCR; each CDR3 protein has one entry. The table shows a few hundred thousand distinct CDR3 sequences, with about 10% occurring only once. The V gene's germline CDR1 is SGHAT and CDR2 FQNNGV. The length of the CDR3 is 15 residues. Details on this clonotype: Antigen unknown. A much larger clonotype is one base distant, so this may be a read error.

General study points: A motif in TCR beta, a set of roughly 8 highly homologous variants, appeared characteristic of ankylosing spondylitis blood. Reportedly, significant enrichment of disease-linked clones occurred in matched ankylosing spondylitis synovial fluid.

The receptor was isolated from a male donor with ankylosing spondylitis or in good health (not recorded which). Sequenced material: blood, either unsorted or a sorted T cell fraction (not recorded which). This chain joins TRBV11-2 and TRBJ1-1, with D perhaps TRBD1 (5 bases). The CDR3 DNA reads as TGTGCCAGCAACTTAGATTCGGGGGTGGGCACTGAAGCTTTCTTT. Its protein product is CASNLDSGVGTEAFF.